The 7 T cell receptor beta chains reported below all come from one sample, sequenced in a study of T-cell memory formation after mild COVID-19. TCRdb reprocessed the 5' RACE reads with MiXCR, giving one entry per CDR3 protein. Among about 400,000 distinct CDR3 sequences listed, 23% were seen once. The sequencing input was PBMCs or a T cell subset sorted from them (not recorded which). These receptor sequences come from an adult woman who had mild COVID-19 (a few samples of this study predate the infection). Cell type and time point are not known.

This clonotype has more than one count but fewer than ten. The rearrangement links TRBV29-1 to TRBJ2-7, with TRBD1 as a possible D gene (6 bases). Trimming pared 2 bases from V and 3 bases from J, leaving 8 bases between. Germline V gene data show CDR1 as SQVTM and CDR2 as ANQGSEA. The CDR3 loop spans 12 amino acids. The CDR3 DNA reads as TGCAGCGTTGAACAGGGGATCTACGAGCAGTACTTC. Translating it yields CSVEQGIYEQYF.

The chain links TRBV6-5 to TRBJ2-7; TRBD2 is a possible D gene (5 bases). Deletions cut 5 bases from V and 3 bases from J, with 17 bases between. CDR3 length: 15 residues. CDR1 and CDR2 (germline): MNHEY, SVGAGI. The DNA for the CDR3 is TGTGCCAGCAGTCCCCATGGGAGCAACCTCTACGAGCAGTACTTC. Its translation is CASSPHGSNLYEQYF.

The V call is TRBV6-2 or TRBV6-3, the J call TRBJ1-2; the D is unclear. The germline CDR1 and CDR2 sequences are MNHEY and SVGEGT. Trimming cost V 6 bases and J 4 bases, with 12 bases left between them. The CDR3 totals 13 residues. CDR3: CASSYGRIYGYTF. The CDR3 DNA reads as TGTGCCAGCAGCTACGGACGGATCTATGGCTACACCTTC.

This clonotype was counted at least ten times. V is TRBV5-6 and J is TRBJ2-3; D gene ambiguous. The V and J ends lost 0 bases and 0 bases respectively, with 8 bases between them. Germline V gene data show CDR1 as SGHDT and CDR2 as YYEEEE. This CDR3 comprises 15 residues. CDR3 in amino acids: CASSLDGFSTDTQYF. CDR3 DNA: TGTGCCAGCAGCTTGGACGGGTTTAGCACAGATACGCAGTATTTT.

This rearrangement joins TRBV4-2 to TRBJ2-1; D is ambiguous. There are 16 residues in the CDR3. Trimming removed 4 bases at V and 0 bases at J, with 13 bases between. The germline CDR1 and CDR2 sequences are LGHNA and YNFKEQ. The CDR3: CASSRLRLSSYNEQFF. The CDR3 region has the DNA TGTGCCAGCAGCCGTCTTCGGCTAAGCTCCTACAATGAGCAGTTCTTC.

CDR3 amino acids: CASSLGTVAYNEQFF. CDR3 sequence (DNA): TGTGCCAGCAGTTTGGGTACGGTGGCCTACAATGAGCAGTTCTTC. The chain joins TRBV27 to TRBJ2-1; no reliable D call. CDR1 is MNHEY and CDR2 is SMNVEV in the germline V gene (reference sequence). This CDR3 region has 15 residues. Trimming stripped 3 bases from V and 2 bases from J, with 11 bases between.

V usage is TRBV3-1 and J usage is TRBJ2-1; D unresolved. Trimming left V 0 bases short and J 14 bases short, with 8 bases between. This CDR3 is 11 amino acids long. The germline gives CDR1 LGHDT, CDR2 YNNKEL (reference sequence). Here the CDR3 DNA reads TGTGCCAGCAGCCAAGATGGGCCCGAGTTCTTC. It is translated as CASSQDGPEFF.